The TCR beta chain under discussion was sequenced for a study of Ad26.COV2.S vaccination and SARS-CoV-2 variants. Study-level information: Ad26.COV2.S shots went into the muscle once or twice, 56 days apart. General study results and limits: Vaccinees reportedly had broad spike-specific CD8+ and CD4+ T cell responses. Spike-specific TCR breadth ran higher among vaccine recipients than placebo recipients.

To note about this clone: Its antigen is not identified.

The germline V and J ends were trimmed by 3 bases and 2 bases, with 14 bases remaining between them. This CDR3 has 16 residues. Germline V lookup: CDR1 MNHNS, CDR2 SASEGT. Here immunoSEQ multiplex PCR was the method, and the copy in TCRdb shows in-frame clones only, minus some. The table includes roughly 510,000 clones, 87% detected once. Specified treatment: some 19 received Ad26.COV2.S at low or high dose, single or two shots; roughly five received placebo; per-sample allocation not given. The samples date from day 63 after the first vaccine or placebo injection. Wuhan-strain SARS-CoV-2 spike was expressed by the Ad26 vector that made up the vaccine.

The sequences come from peripheral blood, collected in a trial of Ad26.COV2.S vaccine versus placebo. The TCR comes from a person aged 18-65 years who received the Ad26.COV2.S COVID-19 vaccine or a placebo. The chain links TRBV6-1 to TRBJ1-5; TRBD1 is a possible D gene (6 bases). CDR3 amino acids: CASSDVRGAGNQPQHF. CDR3 nucleotides: TGTGCCAGCAGTGACGTTCGGGGGGCTGGCAATCAGCCCCAGCATTTT.